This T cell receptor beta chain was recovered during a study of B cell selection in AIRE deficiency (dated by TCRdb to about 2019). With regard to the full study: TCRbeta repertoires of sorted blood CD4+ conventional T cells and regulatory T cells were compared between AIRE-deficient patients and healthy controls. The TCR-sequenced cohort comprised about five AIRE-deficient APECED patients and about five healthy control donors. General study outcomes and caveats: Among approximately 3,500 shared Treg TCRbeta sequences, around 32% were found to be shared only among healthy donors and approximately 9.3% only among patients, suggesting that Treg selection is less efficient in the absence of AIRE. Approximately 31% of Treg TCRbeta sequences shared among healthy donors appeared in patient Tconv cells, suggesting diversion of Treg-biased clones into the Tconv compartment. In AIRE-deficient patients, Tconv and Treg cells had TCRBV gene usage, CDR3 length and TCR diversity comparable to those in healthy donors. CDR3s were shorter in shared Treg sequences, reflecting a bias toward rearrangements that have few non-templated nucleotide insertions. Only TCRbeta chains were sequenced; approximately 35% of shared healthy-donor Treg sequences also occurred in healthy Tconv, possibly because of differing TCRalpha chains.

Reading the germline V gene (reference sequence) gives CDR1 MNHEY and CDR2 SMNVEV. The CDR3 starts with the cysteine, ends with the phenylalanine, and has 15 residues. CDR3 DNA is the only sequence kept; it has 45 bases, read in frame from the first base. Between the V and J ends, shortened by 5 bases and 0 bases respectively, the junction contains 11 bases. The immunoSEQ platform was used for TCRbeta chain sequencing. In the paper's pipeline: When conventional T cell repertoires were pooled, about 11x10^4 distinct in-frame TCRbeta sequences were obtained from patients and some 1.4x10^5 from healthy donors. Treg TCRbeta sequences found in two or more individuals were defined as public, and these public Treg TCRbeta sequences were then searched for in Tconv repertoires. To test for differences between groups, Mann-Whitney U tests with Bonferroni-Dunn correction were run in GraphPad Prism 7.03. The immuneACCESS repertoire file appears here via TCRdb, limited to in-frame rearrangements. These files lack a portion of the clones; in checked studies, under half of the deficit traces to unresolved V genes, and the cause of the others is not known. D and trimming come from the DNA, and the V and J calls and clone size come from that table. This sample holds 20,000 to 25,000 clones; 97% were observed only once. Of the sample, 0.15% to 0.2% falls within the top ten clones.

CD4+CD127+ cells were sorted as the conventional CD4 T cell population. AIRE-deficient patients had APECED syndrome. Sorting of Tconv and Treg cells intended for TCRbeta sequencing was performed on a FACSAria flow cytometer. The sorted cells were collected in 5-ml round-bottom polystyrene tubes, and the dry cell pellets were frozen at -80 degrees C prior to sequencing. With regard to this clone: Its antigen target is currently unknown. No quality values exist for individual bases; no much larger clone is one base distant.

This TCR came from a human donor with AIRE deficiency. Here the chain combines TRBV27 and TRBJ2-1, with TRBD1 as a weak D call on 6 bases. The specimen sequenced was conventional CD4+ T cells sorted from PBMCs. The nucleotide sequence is TGTGCCAGCAGTGTGGACAGCAGCTCCTACAATGAGCAGTTCTTC. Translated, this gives CASSVDSSSYNEQFF.